This T cell receptor (beta chain) came from a study of a mutant IDH1 vaccine in newly diagnosed glioma. About the study: Standard pretreatment was either radiotherapy, temozolomide, or, for most, radiochemotherapy with temozolomide.

On this clone: Antigen unknown.

Notes on the study in general: Any relationship between pseudoprogression and changes in top peripheral T cell clonotypes seemed absent.

Time point reported: week 5, during vaccination. Each vaccine dose was 300 ug of mutant IDH1 20-mer peptide, with topical imiquimod. The method was immunoSEQ multiplex PCR; TCRdb's version includes in-frame clones alone and lacks a portion of them. The data contain about 51,000 clones, 78% of them seen just once; the ten biggest clones take up over 4.5%. V was shortened by 4 bases and J by 1 base, with 11 bases between the two germline ends. This CDR3 has 14 residues. In germline, CDR1 is SGHRS, CDR2 YFSETQ. This clonotype originated in a man aged 45-60 years with glioma. The V call is TRBV5-1, the J call TRBJ1-2, with no clear D. Material: PBMCs, obtained from a glioma patient whose treatment included an IDH1 peptide vaccine. CDR3 bases: TGCGCCAGCAGCCACATAGGGCTTAACTATGGCTACACCTTC. Amino acid sequence: CASSHIGLNYGYTF.